The next 31 T cell receptor beta chains were all read from a single sample in a study of blood T cells in healthy people across ages. A second 7 to 11 cycle PCR used barcoded and J-beta primers. Via MiXCR, TCRdb re-called the 5' RACE reads, giving one row per CDR3 protein. Of 1,800,000 or so distinct CDR3 sequences in the sample, about 39% were seen once. Sequenced: blood. These receptors originate from a human donor in good health.

The V gene is TRBV7-9, the J gene TRBJ2-4; D is ambiguous. The DNA end favors TRBJ2-7, so the J call may be wrong. Germline-derived CDR1 and CDR2 are SEHNR and FQNEAQ (reference sequence). The CDR3 runs to 13 residues. DNA for the CDR3: TGTGCCAGCAGCTTAGTGGTTTCGGGCGAGCAGTACTTC. It is translated as CASSLVVSGEQYF.

This clonotype was counted many times. The rearrangement links TRBV7-2 to TRBJ2-3; D is undetermined. The V end was cut by 4 bases, the J end by 8 bases, with 16 bases between. Germline V gene data show CDR1 as SGHTA and CDR2 as FQGNSA. The CDR3 length is 14 residues. The CDR3 DNA reads TGTGCCAGCAGCTCATCTCAAGGAGCCCGTACGCAGTATTTT. Protein sequence: CASSSSQGARTQYF.

V and J are TRBV7-3 and TRBJ2-1; weak D call: TRBD2 (7 bases). Trimming took off 0 bases at V and 9 bases at J, with 15 bases between the two ends. Germline CDR1 is SGHTA and CDR2 is FQGTGA. The CDR3 covers 15 residues. The CDR3 DNA reads as TGTGCCAGCAGCTTAACGGGGGGGCCAGGCAGTGAGCAGTTCTTC. Encoded protein: CASSLTGGPGSEQFF.

The V gene is TRBV9, the J gene TRBJ2-5; 11 bases line up with TRBD2. The ends lost 4 bases at V and 4 bases at J; junction bases unmatched: 6. There are 15 residues in the CDR3. CDR1 and CDR2 from the germline V gene are SGDLS and YYNGEE. The CDR3 reads CASSPLGTSGETQYF. The CDR3 region has the DNA TGTGCCAGCAGCCCCCTTGGGACTAGCGGAGAGACCCAGTACTTC.

This clonotype occurred a few times. The chain is built from TRBV7-9 and TRBJ1-4; no definite D call. The V end was cut by 1 base, the J end by 8 bases, with 11 bases between. In germline, CDR1 is SEHNR, CDR2 FQNEAQ (reference sequence). The CDR3 contains 14 residues. The CDR3 nucleotides read TGTGCCAGCAGCTTAGGCTCGGGCGAAGAAAAACTGTTTTTT. Protein sequence: CASSLGSGEEKLFF.

This clonotype has just a few counts. This chain links TRBV5-5 with TRBJ1-2, with unresolved D. Germline values: CDR1 SGHKS, CDR2 YYEKEE (reference sequence). This CDR3 has 11 amino acids. The V and J ends lost 0 bases and 8 bases respectively, with 5 bases between them. The CDR3 region is CASSLDWGYTF. The CDR3 bases are TGTGCCAGCAGCTTGGACTGGGGCTACACCTTC.

In this sample, this clonotype turned up once. The chain links TRBV12-3 or TRBV12-4 to TRBJ2-5; 9 bases fit TRBD1. The junction had 10 bases not matched to a gene; V was cut back by 5 bases and J by 3 bases. The CDR3 totals 16 residues. The CDR3 is CASSLAGTGLEETQYF. DNA for the CDR3: TGTGCCAGCAGTCTCGCCGGGACAGGGTTGGAAGAGACCCAGTACTTC.

This clonotype was found a few times. V usage is TRBV2 and J usage is TRBJ2-1, with 8 bases fitting TRBD1. CDR1 is SNHLY and CDR2 is FYNNEI in the germline V gene. Germline trimming cut 11 bases from V and 6 bases from J; bases unmatched to any gene: 9. There are 13 residues in the CDR3. The CDR3 reads CAGSRDRINEQFF. In nucleotides, the CDR3 is TGTGCCGGATCCCGGGACAGGATCAATGAGCAGTTCTTC.

The rearrangement links TRBV28 to TRBJ2-5, with 8 bases fitting TRBD1. This CDR3 comprises 18 residues. CDR1 MDHEN and CDR2 SYDVKM come from the germline V gene. Trimming at V came to 3 bases and at J to 5 bases, leaving 17 bases not matched to a gene. The CDR3 loop is CASSFLGAGGASFETQYF. The CDR3 region has the DNA TGTGCCAGCAGTTTCCTTGGGGCAGGGGGCGCTTCCTTTGAGACCCAGTACTTC.

The V call is TRBV7-9, the J call TRBJ2-1; 12 bases are shared with TRBD2. Trimming cost V 5 bases and J 8 bases; bases outside gene matches: 7. The CDR3 runs 15 residues. Germline CDR1 is SEHNR and CDR2 is FQNEAQ (reference sequence). CDR3 protein: CASSITSGGPDEQFF. CDR3 nucleotides: TGTGCCAGCAGCATTACTAGCGGGGGGCCGGATGAGCAGTTCTTC.

This clonotype was picked up many times. The CDR3 loop is CATSDLDRSYGYTF. CDR3 DNA sequence: TGTGCCACCAGTGATCTCGACAGGTCCTATGGCTACACCTTC. The gene calls are TRBV24-1 and TRBJ1-2; D may be TRBD1 (6 bases). Trimming removed 3 bases from V and 4 bases from J, with 11 bases in between. This CDR3 is built from 14 residues. From germline, CDR1 is KGHDR and CDR2 SFDVKD.

This clonotype was found a few times. The chain couples TRBV12-5 to TRBJ2-5; D may be TRBD2 (6 bases). This CDR3 spans 18 amino acids. CDR1 LGHNT and CDR2 FRNRAP come from the germline V gene. The V end was cut by 7 bases, the J end by 4 bases, with 28 bases between. CDR3 protein: CASALKPRGSRVGETQYF. For the CDR3, the DNA is TGTGCTAGTGCCCTTAAACCGCGGGGTAGCAGAGTGGGAGAGACCCAGTACTTC.

A few counts support this clonotype. The V call is TRBV29-1, the J call TRBJ1-1, with 8 nucleotides matching TRBD1. The V and J ends lost 6 bases and 4 bases, in that order; junction bases with no gene match: 7. Per the germline V gene, CDR1 is SQVTM and CDR2 is ANQGSEA. The CDR3 runs 13 residues. The CDR3 sequence: CSVAQGDATEAFF. The CDR3 bases are TGCAGCGTAGCACAGGGGGACGCCACTGAAGCTTTCTTT.

This clonotype was recorded a few times. The V call is TRBV9, the J call TRBJ1-1; a weak D match, TRBD1 (6 bases). Trimming shortened V by 4 bases and J by 5 bases, and 15 bases separated the two germline ends. The germline gives CDR1 SGDLS, CDR2 YYNGEE. The length of the CDR3 is 14 residues. The CDR3 is CASSPRGGWTEAFF. The CDR3 nucleotides are TGTGCCAGCAGCCCCAGAGGGGGGTGGACTGAAGCTTTCTTT.

This chain joins TRBV10-3 and TRBJ2-3; 12 nucleotides line up with TRBD2. The germline CDR1 and CDR2 sequences are ENHRY and SYGVKD. V shed 10 bases, J shed 1 base, and the junction held 9 bases outside the gene matches. The CDR3 totals 16 residues. CDR3 in DNA: TGTGCCACCCTTCCTAGCGGGGGGGGACGCACAGATACGCAGTATTTT. It yields the protein CATLPSGGGRTDTQYF.

The rearrangement joins TRBV20-1 to TRBJ2-5; 7 bases agree with TRBD2. CDR3 length: 14 residues. The germline gives CDR1 DFQATT, CDR2 SNEGSKA (reference sequence). Trimming cost V 3 bases and J 0 bases; bases outside gene matches: 4. As DNA, the CDR3 is TGCAGTGCTAGTGAGCGGGGACACCAAGAGACCCAGTACTTC. It specifies CSASERGHQETQYF.

This chain joins TRBV18 and TRBJ2-1, with 10 bases fitting TRBD1. From germline, CDR1 is KGHSH and CDR2 LQKENI. There are 15 residues in the CDR3. With V trimmed by 1 base and J by 8 bases, 5 bases remained unmatched. The CDR3 bases are TGTGCCAGCTCACCACTCCGGGACAGGGGAGATGAGCAGTTCTTC. Its protein is CASSPLRDRGDEQFF.

J is TRBJ1-1 and V is TRBV9, with D possibly matching TRBD1 (5 bases). The CDR3 extends over 15 amino acids. The V end lost 4 bases, the J end lost 0 bases, and 13 bases lay between the germline ends. In germline, CDR1 is SGDLS, CDR2 YYNGEE. The CDR3 here is CASSRDSQMNTEAFF. The CDR3 nucleotides read TGTGCCAGCAGCCGCGACAGTCAGATGAACACTGAAGCTTTCTTT.

This clonotype was picked up a small number of times. The rearrangement links TRBV7-4 to TRBJ2-7; a weak D match, TRBD1 (6 bases). Trimming removed 9 bases from V and 1 base from J, with 10 bases in between. The CDR3 has 12 residues. CDR1 and CDR2 from the germline V gene are SGHVT and SQSDAQ. The CDR3 reads CASGDRSYEQYF. The CDR3 coding sequence is TGTGCCAGTGGAGACAGGTCCTACGAGCAGTACTTC.

The chain combines TRBV29-1 with TRBJ2-1, with 8 positions matching TRBD2. CDR1 and CDR2 (germline): SQVTM, ANQGSEA. Trimming cost V 3 bases and J 7 bases; bases outside gene matches: 8. CDR3 size: 14 residues. In DNA form, the CDR3 reads TGCAGCGTTGAGGAGAGCGGGGGAGGAAATGAGCAGTTCTTC. It translates to CSVEESGGGNEQFF.

The CDR3 region has the DNA TGTGCCAGCAGCCAAGGGACTAGCGGGGGGAATAGCTCCTACGAGCAGTACTTC. Translating gives CASSQGTSGGNSSYEQYF. The chain links TRBV13 to TRBJ2-7; 15 bases are a match to TRBD2. Germline CDR1 and CDR2: PRHDT and FYEKMQ (reference sequence). With 5 bases clipped from V and 0 bases from J, the junction kept 8 bases outside the gene matches. CDR3 length: 18 residues.

The rearrangement joins TRBV20-1 to TRBJ1-1; 7 bases match TRBD1. This CDR3 region has 14 residues. V lost 6 bases, J lost 11 bases, and 18 bases stayed unmatched. In germline, CDR1 is DFQATT, CDR2 SNEGSKA (reference sequence). The CDR3 here is CSARPAAGEDRAFF. CDR3 sequence (DNA): TGCAGTGCCAGACCAGCGGCAGGGGAGGACAGGGCTTTCTTT.

A word on this clonotype: A junction end diverges from the germline sequence, so it may reflect a read error. The rearrangement links TRBV13 to TRBJ2-3; D not certain. The CDR3 totals 13 residues. CDR1 and CDR2 (germline): PRHDT, FYEKMQ (reference sequence). The CDR3 loop reads CASSLGGTDAQYF. The DNA for the CDR3 is TGTGCCAGCAGCTTAGGCGGCACAGATGCGCAGTATTTT.

This sequence joins TRBV7-2 and TRBJ1-2; D not certain. The germline V gene encodes CDR1 SGHTA and CDR2 FQGNSA. Trimming pared 6 bases from V and 0 bases from J, leaving 14 bases between. The length of the CDR3 is 15 residues. CDR3: CASSLNAITNYGYTF. The CDR3 DNA follows: TGTGCCAGCAGTCTCAACGCAATTACTAACTATGGCTACACCTTC. Complete variable domain (other parts from reference TRBV7-2 and TRBJ1-2): GAGVSQSPSNKVTEKGKDVELRCDPISGHTALYWYRQSLGQGLEFLIYFQGNSAPDKSGLPSDRFSAERTGGSVSTLTIQRTQQEDSAVYLCASSLNAITNYGYTFGSGTRLTVV.

A few counts support this clonotype. The chain is built from TRBV29-1 and TRBJ1-2; D uncertain. Germline V gene sequence: CDR1 SQVTM, CDR2 ANQGSEA. V lost 3 bases to trimming and J lost 3 bases, with 11 bases between them. There are 13 residues in the CDR3. The DNA of the CDR3 is TGCAGCGTTGACGAAGGGAGTGACTATGGCTACACCTTC. Translation gives CSVDEGSDYGYTF.

With respect to this clonotype: Germline and junction disagree at one end, which may indicate a read error. In nucleotides, the CDR3 is TGTGCCTGCAGTTCCACGCAATGGCAGCCCCAGCATTTT. It yields the protein CACSSTQWQPQHF. The chain has TRBV6-6 and TRBJ1-5; D gene uncertain. Germline V gene lookup returns CDR1 MNHNY and CDR2 SVGAGI (reference sequence). The CDR3 spans 13 residues.

For this clonotype: The conserved phenylalanine or tryptophan normally closing the CDR3 is absent here, so this likely arose from a read error. This chain uses TRBV7-9 with TRBJ1-1; D not certain. V dropped 5 bases and J dropped 1 base, with 8 bases sitting between them. CDR1 SEHNR and CDR2 FQNEAQ come from the germline V gene (reference sequence). The CDR3 extends over 13 amino acids. The CDR3 sequence is CASSQTPNTEAFL. As DNA, the CDR3 is TGTGCCAGCAGCCAAACACCGAACACTGAAGCTTTCTTG.

The sample holds a few counts of this clonotype. V and J are TRBV6-5 and TRBJ2-3, with D maybe TRBD2 (6 bases). This CDR3 region has 15 residues. Per the germline V gene, CDR1 is MNHEY and CDR2 is SVGAGI. Deletions cut 2 bases from V and 3 bases from J, with 12 bases between. Written as DNA, the CDR3 is TGTGCCAGCAGTTACGGAGGGAAAGGAACAGATACGCAGTATTTT. This codes for CASSYGGKGTDTQYF.

This chain connects TRBV7-2 to TRBJ1-5, with D unclear. With 3 bases removed from V and 6 bases from J, the gap between germline ends came to 18 bases. This CDR3 spans 16 amino acids. Germline CDR1 SGHTA, CDR2 FQGNSA. The CDR3 loop is CASSFLPPQAGQPQHF. DNA for the CDR3: TGTGCCAGCAGCTTCCTACCTCCTCAGGCCGGTCAGCCCCAGCATTTT.

This chain links TRBV7-3 with TRBJ2-1; no clear D. Germline CDR1 SGHTA, CDR2 FQGTGA. The CDR3 spans 13 residues. V lost 4 bases and J 4 bases, leaving 8 bases between the germline ends. The CDR3 nucleotides read TGTGCCAGCAGCTCCCCTAGGTACAATGAGCAGTTCTTC. It encodes CASSSPRYNEQFF. The full variable domain, in which reference TRBV7-3 and TRBJ2-1 provide the parts outside the CDR3, is GAGVSQTPSNKVTEKGKYVELRCDPISGHTALYWYRQSLGQGPEFLIYFQGTGAADDSGLPNDRFFAVRPEGSVSTLKIQRTERGDSAVYLCASSSPRYNEQFFGPGTRLTVL.

The chain couples TRBV5-1 to TRBJ1-1, with TRBD1 matching over 8 bases. CDR1 and CDR2 from the germline V gene are SGHRS and YFSETQ. This CDR3 is 15 amino acids long. The J segment lost 2 bases and the V segment lost 4 bases, leaving 7 bases of the junction unmatched. The CDR3 bases are TGCGCCAGCAGCCTCCCCGGGACAGGAAACACTGAAGCTTTCTTT. Residues: CASSLPGTGNTEAFF.